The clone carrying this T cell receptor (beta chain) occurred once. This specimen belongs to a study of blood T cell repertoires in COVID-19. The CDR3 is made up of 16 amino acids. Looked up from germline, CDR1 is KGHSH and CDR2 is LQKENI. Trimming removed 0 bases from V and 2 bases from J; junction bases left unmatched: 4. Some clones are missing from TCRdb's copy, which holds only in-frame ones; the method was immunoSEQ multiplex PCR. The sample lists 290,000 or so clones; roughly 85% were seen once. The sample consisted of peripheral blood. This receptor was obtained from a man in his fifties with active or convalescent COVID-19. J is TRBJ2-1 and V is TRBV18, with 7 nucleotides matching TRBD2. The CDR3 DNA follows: TGTGCCAGCTCACCACCCGGGGGGAGGGCCTACAATGAGCAGTTCTTC. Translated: CASSPPGGRAYNEQFF.